The 8 T cell receptor beta chains in this list originate from one sample, sequenced in a study of tumor-infiltrating lymphocytes in primary liver carcinoma. From unsorted bulk tissue weighing roughly 17-31 mg, DNA and RNA were co-extracted. The template, roughly 0.45 ug total RNA, yielded TCR beta cDNA made with a constant-region primer. TCR beta libraries came from three nested multiplex PCR rounds using slightly modified ARM-PCR. Primers for the first two PCR rounds were TRBV1-TRBV30 forward primers and a C-beta reverse primer (around 11 cycles per round). TCRdb passed the multiplex PCR reads through MiXCR, listing each CDR3 protein once. Here the sample spans about 130,000 distinct CDR3 sequences, 55% to 75% being singletons. Material: liver tumor tissue from sampling region 3. The sample's subset: tumor region T3, left-lateral pole. Receptors originate from an older woman with primary liver carcinoma and hepatitis B virus infection.

The chain is built from TRBV6-6 and TRBJ2-1, with no clear D. The ends were cut back, 0 bases at V and 13 bases at J, with 10 bases in the middle. The CDR3 is 12 amino acids. Germline V gene data show CDR1 as MNHNY and CDR2 as SVGAGI (reference sequence). The CDR3 loop reads CASSYSGPGQFF. In nucleotides, the CDR3 is TGTGCCAGCAGTTACTCGGGTCCTGGACAGTTCTTC.

This clonotype was recorded many times. This chain joins TRBV11-3 and TRBJ2-3, with 9 nucleotides matching TRBD1. Germline V lookup: CDR1 SGHNT, CDR2 YENEEA. The CDR3 has 15 amino acids. V lost 3 bases and J lost 2; bases outside the gene matches: 3. CDR3 sequence: CASSFGTGFTDTQYF. As DNA, the CDR3 is TGTGCCAGCAGCTTCGGGACAGGGTTCACAGATACGCAGTATTTT.

This clonotype was detected ten times or more. The chain is built from TRBV28 and TRBJ2-7; D tentatively reads TRBD1 or TRBD2 (5 bases each). From germline, CDR1 is MDHEN and CDR2 SYDVKM. V was shortened by 6 bases and J by 3 bases, with 9 bases between the two germline ends. CDR3 size: 12 residues. This CDR3 reads CASSRDLYEQYF. The CDR3 bases are TGTGCCAGCAGCCGGGACCTCTACGAGCAGTACTTC.

This clonotype was detected only a few times. Just one base apart from a much larger clone, this may be a read error. V is TRBV6-5 and J is TRBJ2-1; TRBD2 agrees at 7 bases. CDR3 size: 14 residues. The germline V gene has CDR1 MNHEY and CDR2 SVGAGI. The CDR3 sequence: CVSSRSGIYNEQFF. CDR3 in DNA: TGTGTCAGCAGCCGCAGCGGGATATACAATGAGCAGTTCTTC.

Of note for this clonotype: Given a much more abundant clone one base away, this may be a read error. V usage is TRBV5-6 and J usage is TRBJ2-1; D unclear. This CDR3 has 16 amino acids. Trimming pared 4 bases from V and 0 bases from J, leaving 14 bases between. Per germline, CDR1 SGHDT and CDR2 YYEEEE. The CDR3 loop is CASSLPGFNSYNEQFF. For the CDR3, the DNA is TGTGCCAGCAGCCTACCAGGATTTAACTCCTACAATGAGCAGTTCTTC.

This clonotype was picked up many times. This chain connects TRBV6-2 or TRBV6-3 to TRBJ2-3; tentative D call: TRBD2 (6 bases). Trimming pared 11 bases from V and 4 bases from J, leaving 16 bases between. Germline-derived CDR1 and CDR2 are MNHEY and SVGEGT. The CDR3 spans 13 residues. The CDR3: CAERREVPDTQYF. The CDR3 region has the DNA TGTGCCGAACGGAGGGAGGTACCAGATACGCAGTATTTT.

With respect to this clonotype: At one boundary the junction diverges from the germline segment, which might be a read error. The J gene is TRBJ1-5, the V gene TRBV19, with D uncertain. Per the germline V gene, CDR1 is LNHDA and CDR2 is SQIVND (reference sequence). The CDR3 loop spans 13 amino acids. This CDR3 is CASSRFSDQPQHF. The CDR3 nucleotides are TGCGCCAGTAGTAGATTTTCCGATCAGCCCCAGCATTTT.

As for this clonotype: The CDR3 carries no conserved terminal phenylalanine or tryptophan, so it likely arises from a read error. The V call is TRBV29-1, the J call TRBJ2-6, with D possibly matching TRBD2 (7 bases). The CDR3 is 14 amino acids. Trimming cost V 6 bases and J 2 bases, with 11 bases left between them. The germline V gene has CDR1 SQVTM and CDR2 ANQGSEA. CDR3 loop: CSVEGGTGANVLTS. DNA of the CDR3: TGCAGCGTAGAGGGGGGGACTGGGGCCAACGTCCTGACTTCC.